This T cell receptor beta chain was sequenced in a study of technical replicates of blood from several donors (dated by TCRdb to about 2017). A word on this clone: The clone's antigen remains unknown. Base quality data are lacking; no much larger clone is found one base away.

Libraries were made using the immunoSEQ multiplex PCR assay. What TCRdb holds here is the immuneACCESS table cut down to in-frame rearrangements. Part of the clones is not present; checked against another copy, under half of the missing clones reflect an unresolved V gene, and the others are unexplained. The sample yields 78,000 or so clones; roughly nine tenths were counted once. Roughly 0.4% of the sample is in the top ten clones. The CDR3 runs 14 amino acids, cysteine and phenylalanine included. The DNA shown is the 42-base CDR3, in frame from base 1. CDR1 and CDR2, per the germline V gene, are MNHEY and SVGAGI. V loses 2 bases of germline sequence and J loses 0 bases, and the interval between the two ends is 7 bases.

The sequence was obtained from a human donor in good health. Some clones in this sample may be carry-over from other donors' samples. Sequencing used T cells isolated from PBMCs. The chain employs TRBV6-5 and TRBJ1-1; a tentative D call is TRBD1 (5 bases match). DNA sequence: TGTGCCAGCAGTTACCGGGGGGTGAACACTGAAGCTTTCTTT. This codes for CASSYRGVNTEAFF.